This paragraph covers one TCR beta chain sequence. Its antigen is unidentified. The data were taken from a study of identical twins. Study-wide points: Zero-insertion analyses could be partly confounded by invariant MAIT and iNKT cells.

Looked up from germline, CDR1 is LGHDT and CDR2 is YNNKEL (reference sequence). The CDR3 is made up of 16 amino acids. Trimming left V 2 bases short and J 0 bases short, with 8 bases between. All donors were healthy Caucasians. MiXCR, applied by TCRdb to the 5' RACE reads, yields one record per CDR3 protein. The table shows 400,000 to 500,000 distinct CDR3 sequences, with 13% to 15% occurring only once. These same records also appear under a second study, on yellow fever vaccine responses in identical twins. That study adds: Twins' vaccine T cell responses were reported to seem partly convergent and partly personalized.

V is TRBV3-1 and J is TRBJ2-6; maybe TRBD1 (6 bases). What was sequenced was CD4+ T cells sorted from blood. This sequence originates from a woman younger than 35 in good health. CDR3 sequence reads: CASSQPGHSGANVLTF. CDR3 nucleotide sequence: TGTGCCAGCAGCCAACCGGGACACTCTGGGGCCAACGTCCTGACTTTC. The full variable domain, in which reference TRBV3-1 and TRBJ2-6 provide the parts outside the CDR3, is DTAVSQTPKYLVTQMGNDKSIKCEQNLGHDTMYWYKQDSKKFLKIMFSYNNKELIINETVPNRFSPKSPDKAHLNLHINSLELGDSAVYFCASSQPGHSGANVLTFGAGSRLTVL.